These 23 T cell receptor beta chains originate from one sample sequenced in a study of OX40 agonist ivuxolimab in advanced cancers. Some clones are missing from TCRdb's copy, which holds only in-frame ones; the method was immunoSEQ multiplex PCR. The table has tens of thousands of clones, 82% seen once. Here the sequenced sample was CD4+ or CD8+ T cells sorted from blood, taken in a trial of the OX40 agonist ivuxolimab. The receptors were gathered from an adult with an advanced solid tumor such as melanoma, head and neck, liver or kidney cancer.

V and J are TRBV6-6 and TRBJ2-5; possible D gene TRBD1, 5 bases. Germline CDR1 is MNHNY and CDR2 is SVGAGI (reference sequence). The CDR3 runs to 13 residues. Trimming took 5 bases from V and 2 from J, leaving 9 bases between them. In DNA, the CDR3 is TGTGCCAGCAGTATGACAGTACAAGAGACCCAGTACTTC. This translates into CASSMTVQETQYF.

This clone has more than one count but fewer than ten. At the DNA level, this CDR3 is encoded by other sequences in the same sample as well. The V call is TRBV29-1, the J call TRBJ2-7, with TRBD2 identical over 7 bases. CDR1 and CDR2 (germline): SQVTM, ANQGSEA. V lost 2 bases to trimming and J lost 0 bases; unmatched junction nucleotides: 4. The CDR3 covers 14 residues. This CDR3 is CSVERGGGSYEQYF. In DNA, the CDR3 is TGCAGCGTTGAACGGGGCGGGGGCTCCTACGAGCAGTACTTC.

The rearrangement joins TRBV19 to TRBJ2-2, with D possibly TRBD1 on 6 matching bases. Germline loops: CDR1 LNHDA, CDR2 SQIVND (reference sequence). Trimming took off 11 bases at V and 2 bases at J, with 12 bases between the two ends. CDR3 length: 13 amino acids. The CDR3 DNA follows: TGTGCCGGCCGGGACACCAACACCGGGGAGCTGTTTTTT. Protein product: CAGRDTNTGELFF.

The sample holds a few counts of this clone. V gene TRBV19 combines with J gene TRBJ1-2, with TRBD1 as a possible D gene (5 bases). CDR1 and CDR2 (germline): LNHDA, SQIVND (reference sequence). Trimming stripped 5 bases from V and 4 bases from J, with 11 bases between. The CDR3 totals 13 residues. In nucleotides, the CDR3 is TGTGCCAGTAGTTCCACAGGTTCCTATGGCTACACCTTC. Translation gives CASSSTGSYGYTF.

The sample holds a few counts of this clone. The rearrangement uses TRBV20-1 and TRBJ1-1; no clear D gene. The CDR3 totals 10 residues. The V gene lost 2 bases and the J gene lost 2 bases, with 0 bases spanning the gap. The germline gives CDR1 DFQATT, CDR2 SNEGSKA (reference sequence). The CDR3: CSARNTEAFF. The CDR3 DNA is TGCAGTGCTAGAAACACTGAAGCTTTCTTT.

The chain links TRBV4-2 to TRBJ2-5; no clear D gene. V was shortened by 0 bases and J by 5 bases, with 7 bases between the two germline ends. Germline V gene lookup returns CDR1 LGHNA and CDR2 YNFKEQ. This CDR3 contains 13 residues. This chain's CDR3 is CASSQDPEETQYF. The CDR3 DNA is TGTGCCAGCAGCCAAGATCCGGAGGAGACCCAGTACTTC.

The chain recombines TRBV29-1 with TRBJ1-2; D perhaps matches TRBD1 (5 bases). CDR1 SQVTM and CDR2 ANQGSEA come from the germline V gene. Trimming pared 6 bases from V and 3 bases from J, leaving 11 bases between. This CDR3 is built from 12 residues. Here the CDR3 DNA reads TGCAGCGTGGGGGACGGCTACTATGGCTACACCTTC. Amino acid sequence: CSVGDGYYGYTF.

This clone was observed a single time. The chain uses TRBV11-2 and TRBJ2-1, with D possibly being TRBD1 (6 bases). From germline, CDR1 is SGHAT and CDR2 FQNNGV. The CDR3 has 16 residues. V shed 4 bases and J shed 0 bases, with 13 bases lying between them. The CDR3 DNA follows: TGTGCCAGCAGCTCTATCCGGGACAACTCCTACAATGAGCAGTTCTTC. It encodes CASSSIRDNSYNEQFF.

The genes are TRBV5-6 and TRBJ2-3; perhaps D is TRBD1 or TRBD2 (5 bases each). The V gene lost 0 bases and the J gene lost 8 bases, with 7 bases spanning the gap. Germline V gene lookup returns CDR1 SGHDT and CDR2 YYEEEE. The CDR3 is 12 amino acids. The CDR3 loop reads CASSLDGGTQYF. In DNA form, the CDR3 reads TGTGCCAGCAGCTTGGATGGGGGTACGCAGTATTTT.

CDR3: CASSLAGLARSQETQYF. In DNA form, the CDR3 reads TGCGCCAGCAGCTTGGCCGGACTAGCCAGGTCCCAAGAGACCCAGTACTTC. The chain couples TRBV5-1 to TRBJ2-5; TRBD2 agrees at 8 bases. CDR3 length equals 17 residues. V lost 0 bases and J lost 1; bases outside the gene matches: 8. CDR1 and CDR2 from the germline V gene are SGHRS and YFSETQ.

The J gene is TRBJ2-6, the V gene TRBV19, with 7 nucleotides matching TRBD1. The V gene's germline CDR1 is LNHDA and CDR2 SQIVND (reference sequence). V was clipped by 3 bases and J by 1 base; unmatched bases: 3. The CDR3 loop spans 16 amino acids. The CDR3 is CASSIPQGSGANVLTF. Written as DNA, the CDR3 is TGTGCCAGTAGTATTCCACAGGGGTCTGGGGCCAACGTCCTGACTTTC.

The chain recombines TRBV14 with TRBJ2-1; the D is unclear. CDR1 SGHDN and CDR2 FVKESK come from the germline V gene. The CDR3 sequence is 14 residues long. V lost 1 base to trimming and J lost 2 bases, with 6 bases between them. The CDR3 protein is CASSQASAYNEQFF. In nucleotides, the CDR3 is TGTGCCAGCAGCCAAGCCAGTGCCTACAATGAGCAGTTCTTC.

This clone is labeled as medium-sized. The CDR3 DNA follows: TGTGCCAGTAGGGCCCAGGGGACGTCTGAAGCTTTCTTT. Translating gives CASRAQGTSEAFF. The rearrangement links TRBV19 to TRBJ1-1, with D tentatively TRBD1 (6 bases). The CDR3 length is 13 residues. CDR1 and CDR2 (germline): LNHDA, SQIVND (reference sequence). V was trimmed by 6 bases and J by 6 bases, leaving 14 bases between them.

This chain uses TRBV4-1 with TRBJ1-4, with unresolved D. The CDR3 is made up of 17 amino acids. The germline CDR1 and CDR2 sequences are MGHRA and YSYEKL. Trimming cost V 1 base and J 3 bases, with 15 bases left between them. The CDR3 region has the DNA TGCGCCAGCAGCCAAGGGGGTGGTTTGAAATCTAATGAAAAACTGTTTTTT. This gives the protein CASSQGGGLKSNEKLFF.

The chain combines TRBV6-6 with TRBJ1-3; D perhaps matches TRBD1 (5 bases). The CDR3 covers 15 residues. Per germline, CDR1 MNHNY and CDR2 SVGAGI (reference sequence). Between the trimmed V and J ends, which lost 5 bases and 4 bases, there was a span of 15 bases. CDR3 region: CASSPRVHGGNTIYF. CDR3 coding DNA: TGTGCCAGCAGTCCCAGGGTGCACGGAGGAAACACCATATATTTT.

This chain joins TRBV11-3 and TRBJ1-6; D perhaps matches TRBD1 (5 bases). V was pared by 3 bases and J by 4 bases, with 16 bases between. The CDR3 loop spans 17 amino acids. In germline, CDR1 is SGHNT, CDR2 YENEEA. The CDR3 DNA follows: TGTGCCAGCAGCTTCGGCTCCTCTAGGGGATATAATTCACCCCTCCACTTT. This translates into CASSFGSSRGYNSPLHF.

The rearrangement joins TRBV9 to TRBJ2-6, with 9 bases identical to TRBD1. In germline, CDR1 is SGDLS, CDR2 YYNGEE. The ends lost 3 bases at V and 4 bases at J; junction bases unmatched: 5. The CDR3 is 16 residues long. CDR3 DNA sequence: TGTGCCAGCAGCGCAACAGGGGGCGGCGGGGCCAACGTCCTGACTTTC. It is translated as CASSATGGGGANVLTF.

CDR3 loop: CASSQSWSGTSYEQYF. The CDR3 DNA reads TGTGCCAGCAGCCAAAGCTGGTCAGGGACCTCCTACGAGCAGTACTTC. The V gene is TRBV4-2, the J gene TRBJ2-7; the D gene could be TRBD1 or TRBD2 (5 bases each). Looked up from germline, CDR1 is LGHNA and CDR2 is YNFKEQ. With 2 bases removed from V and 0 bases from J, the gap between germline ends came to 14 bases. CDR3 size: 16 residues.

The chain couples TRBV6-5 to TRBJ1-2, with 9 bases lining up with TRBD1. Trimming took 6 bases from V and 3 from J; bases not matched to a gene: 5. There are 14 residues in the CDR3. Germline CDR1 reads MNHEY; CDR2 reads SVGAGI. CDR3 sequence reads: CASSLQGADYGYTF. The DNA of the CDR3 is TGTGCCAGCAGCCTACAGGGGGCTGACTATGGCTACACCTTC.

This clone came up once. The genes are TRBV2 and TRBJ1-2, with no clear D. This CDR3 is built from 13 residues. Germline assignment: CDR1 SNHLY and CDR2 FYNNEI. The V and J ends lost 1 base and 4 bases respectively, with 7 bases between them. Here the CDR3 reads CASSEGFGYGYTF. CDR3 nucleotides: TGTGCCAGCAGTGAAGGGTTCGGCTATGGCTACACCTTC.

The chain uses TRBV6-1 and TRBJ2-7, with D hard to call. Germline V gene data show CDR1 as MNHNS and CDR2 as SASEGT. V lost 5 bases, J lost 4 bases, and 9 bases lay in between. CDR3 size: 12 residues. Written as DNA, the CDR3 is TGTGCCAGCAGTTTACTTGGGTACGAGCAGTACTTC. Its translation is CASSLLGYEQYF.

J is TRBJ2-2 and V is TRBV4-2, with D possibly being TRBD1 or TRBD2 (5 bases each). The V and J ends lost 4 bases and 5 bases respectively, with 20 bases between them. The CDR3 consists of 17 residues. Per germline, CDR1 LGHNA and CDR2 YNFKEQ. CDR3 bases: TGTGCCAGCAGCCCCCTTGGGGCCGATGGAGGAACCGGGGAGCTGTTTTTT. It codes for CASSPLGADGGTGELFF.

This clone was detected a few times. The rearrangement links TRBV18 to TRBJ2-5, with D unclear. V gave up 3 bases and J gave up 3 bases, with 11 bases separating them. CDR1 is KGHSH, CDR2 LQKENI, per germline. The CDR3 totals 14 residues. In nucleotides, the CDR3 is TGTGCCAGCTCACCTACGGCTGTAGAAGAGACCCAGTACTTC. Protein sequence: CASSPTAVEETQYF.